These 4 T cell receptor beta chains share one sample of origin, sequenced in a study of tumor-infiltrating lymphocytes in localized non-small cell lung cancer. Only in-frame clones appear in the TCRdb table, and some are missing; sequencing was by immunoSEQ multiplex PCR. The sample lists 6,000 or so clones, more than 65% seen once, with under 6.5% in the top ten. The sample consisted of lung tumor tissue. These TCRs come from a human donor with non-small cell lung cancer.

The chain is built from TRBV11-1 and TRBJ2-7; no definite D call. Trimming stripped 1 base from V and 1 base from J, with 11 bases between. This CDR3 region has 15 residues. Germline V gives CDR1 SGHAT, CDR2 FQDESV (reference sequence). CDR3 protein: CASSLGGGTSYEQYF. CDR3 DNA: TGTGCCAGCAGCTTAGGTGGTGGCACGTCCTACGAGCAGTACTTC.

This chain uses TRBV5-5 with TRBJ1-4; 8 nucleotides align to TRBD1. Germline loops: CDR1 SGHKS, CDR2 YYEKEE (reference sequence). The CDR3 has 15 amino acids. With V trimmed by 3 bases and J by 6 bases, 7 bases remained unmatched. The CDR3 coding sequence is TGTGCCAGCAGCTCCGGGACAGGTCCGGATGAAAAACTGTTTTTT. Translated, it gives CASSSGTGPDEKLFF.

The chain employs TRBV11-2 and TRBJ2-2; 13 nucleotides line up with TRBD2. The CDR3 runs 16 residues. V lost 5 bases, J lost 1 base, and 1 base stayed unmatched. Germline assignment: CDR1 SGHAT and CDR2 FQNNGV. CDR3: CASSRTSGRNTGELFF. The CDR3 DNA reads as TGTGCCAGCAGCCGGACTAGCGGGAGGAACACCGGGGAGCTGTTTTTT.

The chain employs TRBV7-8 and TRBJ1-3; D is possibly TRBD1 (6 bases). CDR3 length: 15 amino acids. Per the germline V gene, CDR1 is SGHVS and CDR2 is FQNEAQ. V was pared by 5 bases and J by 4 bases, with 15 bases between. Written as DNA, the CDR3 is TGTGCCAGCAGCAATTCAGCAGGGGTCGGAAACACCATATATTTT. Translated: CASSNSAGVGNTIYF.